These 32 T cell receptor beta chains came from one sample sequenced in a study of human T cells and chemical hapten exposure. TCRdb fed the RACE reads into MiXCR, producing one record per CDR3 protein. The repertoire holds 200,000 to 300,000 distinct CDR3 sequences, approximately 8.6% seen once, with 2% to 3% in the top ten. The time point is: pre-sensitization, week 0. Noted treatment: therapeutic diphenylcyclopropenone sensitization with weekly scalp DPC. The source was whole blood, collected in connection with sensitization to the hapten diphenylcyclopropenone (DPC). The source is a woman between 40 and 55 years old with alopecia areata. Some clones in this sample may be carry-over from other donors' samples.

This chain links TRBV12-3 or TRBV12-4 with TRBJ1-4; 9 bases match TRBD1. The V segment lost 6 bases and the J segment 8 bases; nucleotides outside the gene matches: 7. The CDR3 is 14 residues long. CDR3 sequence (DNA): TGTGCCAGCAGCCCCGGACAGGGGTGGGAAAAACTGTTTTTT. Translated: CASSPGQGWEKLFF.

This clonotype was counted a few times. V and J are TRBV7-9 and TRBJ2-1; the D is unclear. Per the germline V gene, CDR1 is SEHNR and CDR2 is FQNEAQ (reference sequence). The CDR3 runs 11 residues. Trimming stripped 6 bases from V and 9 bases from J, with 9 bases between. As DNA, the CDR3 is TGTGCCAGCAGTTTGACGAGTGAGCAGTTCTTC. It is translated as CASSLTSEQFF.

The CDR3 spells CSQSRRNTEAFF. CDR3 sequence (DNA): TGCAGCCAGTCTCGGAGGAACACTGAAGCTTTCTTT. The rearrangement uses TRBV20-1 and TRBJ1-1, with D uncertain. The CDR3 length is 12 residues. In germline, CDR1 is DFQATT, CDR2 SNEGSKA (reference sequence).

The chain combines TRBV24-1 with TRBJ1-1; D is undetermined. The CDR3 covers 13 residues. CDR1 is KGHDR, CDR2 SFDVKD, per germline. V was shortened by 0 bases and J by 10 bases, with 11 bases between the two germline ends. Here the CDR3 reads CATSDLPGLRAFF. The CDR3 nucleotides are TGTGCCACCAGTGATTTGCCGGGCCTTAGAGCTTTCTTT.

Only a few counts were recorded for this clonotype. V is TRBV20-1 and J is TRBJ2-3; D remains unclear. The CDR3 extends over 14 amino acids. V gave up 6 bases and J gave up 4 bases, with 17 bases separating them. Germline CDR1 reads DFQATT; CDR2 reads SNEGSKA (reference sequence). DNA for the CDR3: TGCAGTGCAAAACACCCGGCTGGCCCAGATACGCAGTATTTT. It specifies CSAKHPAGPDTQYF.

The V call is TRBV5-5, the J call TRBJ1-5; no definite D call. The CDR3 has 12 residues. Trimming removed 4 bases at V and 4 bases at J, with 6 bases between. Germline CDR1 SGHKS, CDR2 YYEKEE (reference sequence). The CDR3 DNA reads TGTGCCAGCAGCGCCCCTAATCAGCCCCAGCATTTT. Protein: CASSAPNQPQHF.

The chain has TRBV28 and TRBJ1-2; TRBD1 agrees at 11 bases. CDR1 MDHEN and CDR2 SYDVKM come from the germline V gene. V trimming: 3 bases; J trimming: 7 bases; junction bases outside the gene matches: 7. The CDR3 sequence is 15 residues long. CDR3 protein: CASSFSRDRGTGYTF. The CDR3 nucleotides are TGTGCCAGCAGTTTCTCGCGGGACAGGGGGACTGGCTACACCTTC.

This clonotype appeared a few times. The V and J genes are TRBV9 and TRBJ2-2, with D uncertain. In germline, CDR1 is SGDLS, CDR2 YYNGEE. Trimming took off 4 bases at V and 2 bases at J, with 6 bases between the two ends. This CDR3 comprises 13 residues. CDR3 DNA: TGTGCCAGCAGCCAATACAACACCGGGGAGCTGTTTTTT. Translating gives CASSQYNTGELFF. Combining the CDR3 with reference TRBV9 and TRBJ2-2 gives the whole variable domain DSGVTQTPKHLITATGQRVTLRCSPRSGDLSVYWYQQSLDQGLQFLIQYYNGEERAKGNILERFSAQQFPDLHSELNLSSLELGDSALYFCASSQYNTGELFFGEGSRLTVL.

The gene calls are TRBV30 and TRBJ2-7; a possible D gene is TRBD1 (6 bases). Trimming stripped 3 bases from V and 2 bases from J, with 8 bases between. There are 12 residues in the CDR3. Germline lookup yields CDR1 GTSNPN and CDR2 SVGIG (reference sequence). The CDR3 here is CAWRRTAYEQYF. The DNA for the CDR3 is TGTGCCTGGAGGAGGACAGCCTACGAGCAGTACTTC.

The chain links TRBV29-1 to TRBJ2-7, with D hard to call. The germline V gene encodes CDR1 SQVTM and CDR2 ANQGSEA. The CDR3 is made up of 14 amino acids. V lost 5 bases and J 0 bases, leaving 14 bases between the germline ends. The CDR3 region is CSVLPPGLSYEQYF. CDR3 nucleotides: TGCAGCGTTCTGCCACCGGGTCTCTCCTACGAGCAGTACTTC.

This chain joins TRBV6-1 and TRBJ1-6, with 9 positions matching TRBD1. The CDR3 covers 15 residues. J was trimmed by 9 bases and V by 6 bases; bases with no gene match: 9. Germline CDR1 and CDR2: MNHNS and SASEGT. Written as DNA, the CDR3 is TGTGCCAGCAGGTGGGACAGGGACTCTCCTTCACCCCTCCACTTT. Its protein is CASRWDRDSPSPLHF.

A few counts support this clonotype. This rearrangement joins TRBV5-1 to TRBJ1-2; D gene uncertain. Germline CDR1 and CDR2: SGHRS and YFSETQ. The CDR3 contains 15 residues. Trimming stripped 2 bases from V and 0 bases from J, with 11 bases between. CDR3 in amino acids: CASSLGSSANYGYTF. CDR3 nucleotides: TGCGCCAGCAGCTTAGGCAGCTCCGCTAACTATGGCTACACCTTC. Together with reference TRBV5-1 and TRBJ1-2, the CDR3 gives the full variable domain: KAGVTQTPRYLIKTRGQQVTLSCSPISGHRSVSWYQQTPGQGLQFLFEYFSETQRNKGNFPGRFSGRQFSNSRSEMNVSTLELGDSALYLCASSLGSSANYGYTFGSGTRLTVV.

V usage is TRBV7-2 and J usage is TRBJ2-4; 8 bases agree with TRBD1. The CDR3 is made up of 13 amino acids. Trimming removed 1 base from V and 12 bases from J; junction bases left unmatched: 5. The V gene's germline CDR1 is SGHTA and CDR2 FQGNSA. This CDR3 reads CASSLEAGGGQYF. The CDR3 DNA sequence: TGTGCCAGCAGCTTAGAGGCAGGGGGCGGTCAGTACTTC.

This clonotype has just a few counts. V gene TRBV7-3 combines with J gene TRBJ1-2, with TRBD1 matching over 7 bases. The CDR3 has 15 residues. From germline, CDR1 is SGHTA and CDR2 FQGTGA. After removal of 1 base from V and 6 bases from J, the junction contained 8 bases not matched to a gene. CDR3 in DNA: TGTGCCAGCAGCTTAAATGTAGGGGGCGTTAATGGCTACACCTTC. Translating it yields CASSLNVGGVNGYTF. Full variable domain (rest looked up from reference TRBV7-3 and TRBJ1-2): GAGVSQTPSNKVTEKGKYVELRCDPISGHTALYWYRQSLGQGPEFLIYFQGTGAADDSGLPNDRFFAVRPEGSVSTLKIQRTERGDSAVYLCASSLNVGGVNGYTFGSGTRLTVV.

This clonotype has just a few counts. The CDR3 loop reads CASSMGGGKEGEQFF. The CDR3 bases are TGTGCCAGCAGCATGGGGGGAGGGAAAGAGGGTGAGCAGTTCTTC. The genes are TRBV28 and TRBJ2-1, with 7 bases lining up with TRBD2. This CDR3 comprises 15 residues. J was trimmed by 9 bases and V by 6 bases; bases with no gene match: 14. Germline V gene lookup returns CDR1 MDHEN and CDR2 SYDVKM.

This clonotype has a handful of counts. This chain connects TRBV6-2 or TRBV6-3 to TRBJ2-1; D ambiguous. V was pared by 2 bases and J by 6 bases, with 8 bases between. The CDR3 covers 13 residues. The germline V gene has CDR1 MNHEY and CDR2 SVGEGT. CDR3 loop: CASSYVALNEQFF. The CDR3 DNA follows: TGTGCCAGCAGTTACGTGGCCCTCAATGAGCAGTTCTTC.

The chain is built from TRBV6-6 and TRBJ1-1, with 10 bases matching TRBD1. Per germline, CDR1 MNHNY and CDR2 SVGAGI (reference sequence). Germline trimming cut 5 bases from V and 4 bases from J; bases unmatched to any gene: 10. The CDR3 loop spans 16 amino acids. For the CDR3, the DNA is TGTGCCAGCAGTCATGGACAGGGGGTACGAGGCACTGAAGCTTTCTTT. Its translation: CASSHGQGVRGTEAFF.

The chain uses TRBV30 and TRBJ2-1, with D unresolved. Germline V gene data show CDR1 as GTSNPN and CDR2 as SVGIG (reference sequence). Trimming pared 1 base from V and 3 bases from J, leaving 7 bases between. CDR3 length equals 13 residues. The CDR3 DNA reads as TGTGCCTGGAGTGGTCTAATCTACAATGAGCAGTTCTTC. It yields the protein CAWSGLIYNEQFF.

This chain connects TRBV10-3 to TRBJ2-7, with 7 positions matching TRBD2. The CDR3 is made up of 12 amino acids. CDR1 is ENHRY and CDR2 is SYGVKD in the germline V gene. Trimming cost V 9 bases and J 5 bases; bases outside gene matches: 7. Here the CDR3 reads CAIGGSAHEQYF. In nucleotides, the CDR3 is TGTGCCATTGGCGGGAGCGCCCACGAGCAGTACTTC.

This clonotype was detected only a few times. This sequence joins TRBV7-9 and TRBJ1-1; D gene ambiguous. Trimming pared 4 bases from V and 5 bases from J, leaving 17 bases between. The germline V gene has CDR1 SEHNR and CDR2 FQNEAQ (reference sequence). The CDR3 sequence is 15 residues long. The CDR3 is CASSSFARARTEAFF. The CDR3 bases are TGTGCCAGCAGCTCCTTCGCCCGGGCACGGACTGAAGCTTTCTTT.

This clonotype was observed a few times. The chain combines TRBV12-3 or TRBV12-4 with TRBJ2-4; 7 bases match TRBD2. V shed 6 bases, J shed 8 bases, and the junction held 7 bases outside the gene matches. The CDR3 is 13 amino acids. For the CDR3, the DNA is TGTGCCAGCAGCTCTCCGGGAGGACACATTCAGTACTTC. Its translation: CASSSPGGHIQYF.

This chain links TRBV20-1 with TRBJ2-4; tentative D call: TRBD1 (6 bases). Trimming left V 3 bases short and J 6 bases short, with 18 bases between. This CDR3 has 15 amino acids. The germline V gene has CDR1 DFQATT and CDR2 SNEGSKA (reference sequence). The CDR3 nucleotides are TGCAGTGCTAGGGAAGACAGGCGGGTCGGAAACATTCAGTACTTC. As protein: CSAREDRRVGNIQYF.

The table lists this clonotype with many counts. In nucleotides, the CDR3 is TGTGCCAGCAGATCACGGGAGGCCCTCTTCAATGAGCAGTTCTTC. It translates to CASRSREALFNEQFF. The chain joins TRBV7-2 to TRBJ2-1, with 7 positions matching TRBD2. Germline trimming cut 6 bases from V and 6 bases from J; bases unmatched to any gene: 11. This CDR3 comprises 15 residues. In germline, CDR1 is SGHTA, CDR2 FQGNSA.

This clonotype has a handful of counts. At one end, the junction sequence differs from germline, possibly due to a read error. The chain couples TRBV7-2 to TRBJ2-3, with 11 bases identical to TRBD2. The CDR3 runs 14 residues. CDR1 and CDR2 (germline): SGHTA, FQGNSA. CDR3 bases: TGTGCCAGCAACTTAGCGGGAGGGAAAGATACGCAGTATTTT. Its translation: CASNLAGGKDTQYF.

The chain combines TRBV11-2 with TRBJ2-1, with 8 bases lining up with TRBD2. The V gene's germline CDR1 is SGHAT and CDR2 FQNNGV. The trim removed 2 bases at V and 6 bases at J, leaving 9 bases unmatched. This CDR3 contains 16 residues. CDR3 sequence (DNA): TGTGCCAGCAGCTTACTTGGCGGGGGGTTGGGCAATGAGCAGTTCTTC. Protein sequence: CASSLLGGGLGNEQFF.

The chain employs TRBV18 and TRBJ2-3, with D unclear. Trimming removed 3 bases at V and 7 bases at J, with 14 bases between. The CDR3 contains 14 residues. CDR1 is KGHSH, CDR2 LQKENI, per germline. CDR3 protein: CASSPPQRSHTQYF. CDR3 DNA: TGTGCCAGCTCACCTCCCCAGCGCTCACATACGCAGTATTTT.

This chain connects TRBV19 to TRBJ1-5; unclear D gene. The CDR3 sequence is 13 residues long. The V gene's germline CDR1 is LNHDA and CDR2 SQIVND (reference sequence). V dropped 6 bases and J dropped 6 bases, with 12 bases sitting between them. The CDR3 region is CASRGGLPQPQHF. The CDR3 nucleotides read TGTGCCAGTAGAGGTGGACTACCTCAGCCCCAGCATTTT.

The table lists this clonotype with a few counts. The rearrangement uses TRBV7-9 and TRBJ2-7; D remains ambiguous. Trimming cost V 2 bases and J 3 bases, with 11 bases left between them. CDR3 length equals 14 residues. Germline assignment: CDR1 SEHNR and CDR2 FQNEAQ (reference sequence). The CDR3: CASSLPRRGYEQYF. CDR3 coding DNA: TGTGCCAGCAGCTTACCCCGACGAGGCTACGAGCAGTACTTC.

This clonotype has a handful of counts. V and J are TRBV4-1 and TRBJ1-2; TRBD1 matches 9 bases. This CDR3 has 14 amino acids. After removal of 2 bases from V and 8 bases from J, the junction contained 6 bases not matched to a gene. Germline loops: CDR1 MGHRA, CDR2 YSYEKL. The CDR3 DNA is TGCGCCAGCAGCCAACCTGGGACAGGGTGGGGCTACACCTTC. It specifies CASSQPGTGWGYTF.

This clonotype was observed a handful of times. V and J are TRBV29-1 and TRBJ2-5; the D is unclear. Germline values: CDR1 SQVTM, CDR2 ANQGSEA. The CDR3 spans 13 residues. Trimming took off 6 bases at V and 5 bases at J, with 16 bases between the two ends. The DNA for the CDR3 is TGCAGCGTACATGGTTCCCGAGCCGAGACCCAGTACTTC. This gives the protein CSVHGSRAETQYF.

The genes are TRBV9 and TRBJ2-5, with 8 nucleotides matching TRBD1. This CDR3 spans 14 amino acids. The germline V gene has CDR1 SGDLS and CDR2 YYNGEE. V was clipped by 4 bases and J by 1 base; unmatched bases: 3. In nucleotides, the CDR3 is TGTGCCAGCAGCCCAGGGGGCACCCAAGAGACCCAGTACTTC. Translation: CASSPGGTQETQYF.

This chain joins TRBV20-1 and TRBJ1-2; D remains unclear. Trimming left V 1 base short and J 0 bases short, with 9 bases between. The germline gives CDR1 DFQATT, CDR2 SNEGSKA (reference sequence). The CDR3 has 14 residues. CDR3 coding DNA: TGCAGTGCTAGAGTTTCGGGCACTAACTATGGCTACACCTTC. Translating gives CSARVSGTNYGYTF.